The next 9 T cell receptor beta chains were all read from a single sample in a study of T-cell reconstitution after alpha-beta-depleted transplantation in children. For TCRbeta, the library was prepared with unique molecular identifiers. TCRdb re-derived calls from the PCR reads in MiXCR, one entry per CDR3 protein. In the table there are some 590,000 distinct CDR3 sequences, about 10% of which are singletons. The material sequenced was PBMCs from the stem cell graft donor, taken from the stem cell graft. These receptors originate from a human donor who donated a stem cell graft to a child with acute myeloid leukemia.

CDR3 nucleotides: TGTGCCAGCAGAATGACTAGCGGGAGGGCCGGTTTCTACAATGAGCAGTTCTTC. Residues: CASRMTSGRAGFYNEQFF. The rearrangement links TRBV11-1 to TRBJ2-1, with TRBD2 matching over 14 bases. J gave up 3 bases and V 6 bases, and 10 bases lay outside the gene matches. This CDR3 comprises 18 residues. CDR1 and CDR2 from the germline V gene are SGHAT and FQDESV (reference sequence).

A remark on this clonotype: One junction end disagrees with the germline gene, perhaps due to a read error. CDR3 sequence: CSARGGTGNSYEQCF. The CDR3, as DNA: TGCAGTGCTAGAGGGGGGACAGGGAATTCCTACGAGCAGTGCTTC. The chain is built from TRBV20-1 and TRBJ2-7, with 9 bases identical to TRBD1. The CDR3 has 15 residues. Germline CDR1 is DFQATT and CDR2 is SNEGSKA (reference sequence).

A few counts support this clonotype. V and J are TRBV10-3 and TRBJ1-2, with unresolved D. V lost 0 bases, J lost 4 bases, and 15 bases lay in between. The CDR3 extends over 16 amino acids. Per the germline V gene, CDR1 is ENHRY and CDR2 is SYGVKD. CDR3 nucleotide sequence: TGTGCCATCAGTGAGTCGAAAAGTAGCCGAGGCTATGGCTACACCTTC. It is translated as CAISESKSSRGYGYTF.

This chain links TRBV7-8 with TRBJ2-3, with 11 positions matching TRBD2. CDR3 length: 19 residues. Germline trimming cut 2 bases from V and 0 bases from J; bases unmatched to any gene: 10. The germline V gene has CDR1 SGHVS and CDR2 FQNEAQ. This CDR3 reads CASSLLASGRLESTDTQYF. The DNA for the CDR3 is TGTGCCAGCAGCTTACTCGCTAGCGGGAGGTTGGAAAGCACAGATACGCAGTATTTT.

In this sample, this clonotype turned up a few times. The V and J genes are TRBV10-2 and TRBJ2-1; the match to TRBD2 covers 7 bases. The CDR3 extends over 14 amino acids. The V and J ends lost 5 bases and 5 bases, in that order; junction bases with no gene match: 6. CDR1 and CDR2 from the germline V gene are WSHSY and SAAADI. CDR3 sequence reads: CASSNGRGNNEQFF. In DNA form, the CDR3 reads TGCGCCAGCAGTAACGGGCGGGGGAACAATGAGCAGTTCTTC.

The rearrangement joins TRBV29-1 to TRBJ2-1; 9 nucleotides align to TRBD2. Germline V gene data show CDR1 as SQVTM and CDR2 as ANQGSEA. The CDR3 spans 14 residues. The ends lost 6 bases at V and 2 bases at J; junction bases unmatched: 5. The DNA of the CDR3 is TGCAGCGTGGATCCTAGCGGGGCCTACAATGAGCAGTTCTTC. Translation: CSVDPSGAYNEQFF.

This clonotype was recorded many times. This chain joins TRBV20-1 and TRBJ1-5; weak D call: TRBD1 (6 bases). This CDR3 has 16 residues. The V gene's germline CDR1 is DFQATT and CDR2 SNEGSKA (reference sequence). V lost 6 bases, J lost 1 base, and 19 bases lay in between. In DNA, the CDR3 is TGCAGTGCCCCGAGGGAGACAGGTTTGAGCAATCAGCCCCAGCATTTT. Translated: CSAPRETGLSNQPQHF.

This clonotype appeared a single time. The V gene is TRBV20-1, the J gene TRBJ2-1; perhaps TRBD2 as D (5 bases). This CDR3 contains 15 residues. Germline V gene lookup returns CDR1 DFQATT and CDR2 SNEGSKA (reference sequence). The V end lost 1 base, the J end lost 0 bases, and 10 bases lay between the germline ends. CDR3 protein: CSARVGVSSYNEQFF. The CDR3 nucleotides read TGCAGTGCTAGAGTCGGGGTGAGCTCCTACAATGAGCAGTTCTTC.

This clonotype was detected many times. This sequence joins TRBV10-3 and TRBJ2-1; 7 positions match TRBD1. This CDR3 has 13 amino acids. Looked up from germline, CDR1 is ENHRY and CDR2 is SYGVKD. Unmatched junction bases numbered 6, after V lost 6 bases and J lost 7 bases. The CDR3 sequence is CAIRAPQGNEQFF. The CDR3 DNA sequence: TGTGCCATCAGGGCACCACAGGGGAATGAGCAGTTCTTC.